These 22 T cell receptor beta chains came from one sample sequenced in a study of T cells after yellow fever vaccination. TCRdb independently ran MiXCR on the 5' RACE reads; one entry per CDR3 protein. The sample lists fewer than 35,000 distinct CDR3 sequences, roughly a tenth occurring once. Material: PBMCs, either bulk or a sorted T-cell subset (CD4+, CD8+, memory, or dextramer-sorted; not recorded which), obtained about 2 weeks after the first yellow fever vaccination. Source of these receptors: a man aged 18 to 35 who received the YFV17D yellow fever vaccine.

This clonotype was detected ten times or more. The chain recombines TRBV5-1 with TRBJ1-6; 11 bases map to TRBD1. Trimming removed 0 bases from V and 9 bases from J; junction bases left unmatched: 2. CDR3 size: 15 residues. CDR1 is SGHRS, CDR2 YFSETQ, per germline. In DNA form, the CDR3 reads TGCGCCAGCAGCTTGGAAGGGACAGGGGGTTCACCCCTCCACTTT. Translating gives CASSLEGTGGSPLHF.

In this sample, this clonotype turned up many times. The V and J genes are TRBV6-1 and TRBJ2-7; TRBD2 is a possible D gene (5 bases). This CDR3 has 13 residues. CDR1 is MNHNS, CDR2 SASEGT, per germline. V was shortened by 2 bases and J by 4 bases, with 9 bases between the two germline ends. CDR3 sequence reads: CASSEMIAYEQYF. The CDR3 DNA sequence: TGTGCCAGCAGTGAAATGATAGCGTACGAGCAGTACTTC.

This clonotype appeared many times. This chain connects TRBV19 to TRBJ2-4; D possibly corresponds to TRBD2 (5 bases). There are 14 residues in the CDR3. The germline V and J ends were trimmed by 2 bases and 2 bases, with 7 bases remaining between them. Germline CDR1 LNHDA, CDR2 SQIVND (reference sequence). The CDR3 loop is CASSITGSKNIQYF. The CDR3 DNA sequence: TGTGCCAGTAGTATAACGGGATCCAAAAACATTCAGTACTTC.

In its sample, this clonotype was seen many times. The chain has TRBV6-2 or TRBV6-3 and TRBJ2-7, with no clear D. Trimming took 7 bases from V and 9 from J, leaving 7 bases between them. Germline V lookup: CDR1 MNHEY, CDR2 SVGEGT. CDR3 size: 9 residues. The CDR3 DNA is TGTGCCAGCACGCCGACGCAGTACGTC. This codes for CASTPTQYV.

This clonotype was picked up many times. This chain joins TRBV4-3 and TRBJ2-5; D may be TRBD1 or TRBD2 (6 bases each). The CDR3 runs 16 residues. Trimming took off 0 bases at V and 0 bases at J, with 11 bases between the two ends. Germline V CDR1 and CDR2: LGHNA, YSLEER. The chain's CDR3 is CASSQDPGDNQETQYF. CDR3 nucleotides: TGCGCCAGCAGCCAAGATCCGGGGGACAACCAAGAGACCCAGTACTTC.

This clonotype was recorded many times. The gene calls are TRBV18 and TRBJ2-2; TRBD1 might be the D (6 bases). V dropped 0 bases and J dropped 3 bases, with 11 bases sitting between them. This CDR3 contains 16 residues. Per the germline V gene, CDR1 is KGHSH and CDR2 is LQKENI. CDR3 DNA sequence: TGTGCCAGCTCACCACCTGGGTACAGGGACACCGGGGAGCTGTTTTTT. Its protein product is CASSPPGYRDTGELFF. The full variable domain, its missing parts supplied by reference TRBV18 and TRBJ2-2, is NAGVMQNPRHLVRRRGQEARLRCSPMKGHSHVYWYRQLPEEGLKFMVYLQKENIIDESGMPKERFSAEFPKEGPSILRIQQVVRGDSAAYFCASSPPGYRDTGELFFGEGSRLTVL.

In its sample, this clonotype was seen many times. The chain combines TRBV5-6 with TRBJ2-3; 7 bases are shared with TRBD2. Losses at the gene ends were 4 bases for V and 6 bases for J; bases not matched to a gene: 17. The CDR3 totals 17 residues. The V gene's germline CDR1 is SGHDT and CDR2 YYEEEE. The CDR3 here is CASSQRPWTRSPDTQYF. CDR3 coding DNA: TGTGCCAGCAGCCAGAGACCTTGGACTAGGTCTCCGGATACGCAGTATTTT.

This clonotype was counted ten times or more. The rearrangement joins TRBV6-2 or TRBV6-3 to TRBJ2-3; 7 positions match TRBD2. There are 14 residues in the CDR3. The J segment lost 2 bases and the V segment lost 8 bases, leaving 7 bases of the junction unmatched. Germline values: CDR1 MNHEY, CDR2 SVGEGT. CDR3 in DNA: TGTGCCAGCGGAGCGGGGTTAGTCACAGATACGCAGTATTTT. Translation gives CASGAGLVTDTQYF.

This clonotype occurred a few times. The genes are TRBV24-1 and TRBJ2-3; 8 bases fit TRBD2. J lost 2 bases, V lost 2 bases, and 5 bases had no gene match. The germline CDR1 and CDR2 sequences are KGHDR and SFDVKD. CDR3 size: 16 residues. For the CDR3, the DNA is TGTGCCACCAGTGATTATTATAGCGGGGACACAGATACGCAGTATTTT. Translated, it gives CATSDYYSGDTDTQYF.

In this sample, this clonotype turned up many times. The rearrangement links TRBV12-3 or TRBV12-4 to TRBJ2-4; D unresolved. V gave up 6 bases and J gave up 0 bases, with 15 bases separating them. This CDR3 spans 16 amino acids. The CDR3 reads CASRSRLGLAKNIQYF. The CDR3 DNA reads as TGTGCCAGCAGATCACGATTAGGGCTAGCCAAAAACATTCAGTACTTC.

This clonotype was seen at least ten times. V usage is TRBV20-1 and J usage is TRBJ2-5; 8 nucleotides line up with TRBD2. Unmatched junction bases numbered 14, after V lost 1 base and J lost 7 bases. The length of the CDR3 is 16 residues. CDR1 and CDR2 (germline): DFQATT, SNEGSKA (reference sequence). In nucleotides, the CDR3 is TGCAGTGCTAGAGCCCCAACGGGGGGGCTGGTAGGGACCCAGTACTTC. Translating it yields CSARAPTGGLVGTQYF.

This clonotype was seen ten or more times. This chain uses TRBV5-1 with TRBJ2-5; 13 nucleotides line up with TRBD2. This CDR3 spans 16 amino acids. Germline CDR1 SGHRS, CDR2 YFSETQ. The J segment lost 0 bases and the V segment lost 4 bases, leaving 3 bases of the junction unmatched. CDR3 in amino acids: CASSGGTSGDQETQYF. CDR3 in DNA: TGCGCCAGCAGCGGCGGGACTAGCGGGGACCAAGAGACCCAGTACTTC.

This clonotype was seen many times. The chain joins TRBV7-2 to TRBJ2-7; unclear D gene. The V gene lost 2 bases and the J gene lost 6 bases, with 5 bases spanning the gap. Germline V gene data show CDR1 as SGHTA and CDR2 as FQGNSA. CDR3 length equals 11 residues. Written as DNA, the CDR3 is TGTGCCAGCAGCTTATTCTCCGAGCAGTACTTC. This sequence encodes CASSLFSEQYF. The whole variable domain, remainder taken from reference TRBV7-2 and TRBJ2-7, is GAGVSQSPSNKVTEKGKDVELRCDPISGHTALYWYRQSLGQGLEFLIYFQGNSAPDKSGLPSDRFSAERTGGSVSTLTIQRTQQEDSAVYLCASSLFSEQYFGPGTRLTVT.

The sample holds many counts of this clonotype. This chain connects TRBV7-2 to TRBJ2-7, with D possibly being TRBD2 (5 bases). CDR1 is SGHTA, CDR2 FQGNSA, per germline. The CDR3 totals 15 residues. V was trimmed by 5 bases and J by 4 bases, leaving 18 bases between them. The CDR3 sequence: CASSPGLDRRYEQYF. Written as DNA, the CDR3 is TGTGCCAGCAGCCCCGGACTGGATCGAAGGTACGAGCAGTACTTC. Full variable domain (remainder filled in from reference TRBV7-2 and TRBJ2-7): GAGVSQSPSNKVTEKGKDVELRCDPISGHTALYWYRQSLGQGLEFLIYFQGNSAPDKSGLPSDRFSAERTGGSVSTLTIQRTQQEDSAVYLCASSPGLDRRYEQYFGPGTRLTVT.

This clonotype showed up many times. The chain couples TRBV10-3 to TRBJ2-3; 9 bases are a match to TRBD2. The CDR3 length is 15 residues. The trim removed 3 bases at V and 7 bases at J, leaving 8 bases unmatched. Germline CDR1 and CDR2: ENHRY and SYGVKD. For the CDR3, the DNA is TGTGCCATCAGTGAAGGGCTAGCGGGGTTCTATACGCAGTATTTT. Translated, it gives CAISEGLAGFYTQYF.

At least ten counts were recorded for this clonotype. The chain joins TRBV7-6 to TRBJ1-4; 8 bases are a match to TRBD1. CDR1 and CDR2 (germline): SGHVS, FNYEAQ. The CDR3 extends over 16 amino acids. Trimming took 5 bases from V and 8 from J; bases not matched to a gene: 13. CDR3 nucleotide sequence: TGTGCCAGCAGCCCGTCGCAGGGGGCTTCGCAGGAAAAACTGTTTTTT. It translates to CASSPSQGASQEKLFF.

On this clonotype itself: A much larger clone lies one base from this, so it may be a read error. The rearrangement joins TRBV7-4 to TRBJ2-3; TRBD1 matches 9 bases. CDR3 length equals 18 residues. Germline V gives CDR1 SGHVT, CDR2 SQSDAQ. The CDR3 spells CTSSKMRDRALGTDTQYF. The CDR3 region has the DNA TGTACCAGCAGCAAAATGAGGGACAGGGCTCTCGGCACAGATACGCAGTATTTT.

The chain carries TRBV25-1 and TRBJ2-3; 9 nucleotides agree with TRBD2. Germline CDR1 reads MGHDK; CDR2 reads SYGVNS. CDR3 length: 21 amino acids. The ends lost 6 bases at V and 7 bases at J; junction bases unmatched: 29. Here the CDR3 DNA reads TGTGCCAGCAGCTCCGGAATCGTATGCCGGCGGGGGGGCCTCGTATCAAATACGCAGTATTTT. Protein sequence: CASSSGIVCRRGGLVSNTQYF.

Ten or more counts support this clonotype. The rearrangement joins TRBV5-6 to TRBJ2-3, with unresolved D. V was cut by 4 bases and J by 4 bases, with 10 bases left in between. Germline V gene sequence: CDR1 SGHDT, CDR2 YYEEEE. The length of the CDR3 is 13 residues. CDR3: CASSTKVSDTQYF. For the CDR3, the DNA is TGTGCCAGCAGCACCAAAGTCTCAGATACGCAGTATTTT.

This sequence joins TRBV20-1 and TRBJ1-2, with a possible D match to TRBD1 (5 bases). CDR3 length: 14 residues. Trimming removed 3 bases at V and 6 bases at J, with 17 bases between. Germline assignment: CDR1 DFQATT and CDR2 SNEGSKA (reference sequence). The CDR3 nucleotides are TGCAGTGCTAGCGGCGGGCAGGGAAGGGATGGCTACACCTTC. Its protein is CSASGGQGRDGYTF.

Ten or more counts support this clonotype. The CDR3 nucleotides are TGTGCCAGCAGTCCGGAGGGGTACAATGAGCAGTTCTTC. This translates into CASSPEGYNEQFF. This sequence joins TRBV7-9 and TRBJ2-1, with a weak D call TRBD2 (6 bases). Germline values: CDR1 SEHNR, CDR2 FQNEAQ (reference sequence). V lost 6 bases and J lost 4, with 10 bases in between. This CDR3 comprises 13 residues.

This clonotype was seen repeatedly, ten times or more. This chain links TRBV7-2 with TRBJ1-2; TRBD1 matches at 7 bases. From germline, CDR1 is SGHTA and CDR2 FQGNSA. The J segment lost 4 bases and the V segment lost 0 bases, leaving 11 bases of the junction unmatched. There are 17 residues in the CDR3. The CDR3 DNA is TGTGCCAGCAGCTTAGCAAGGGGTAGGGGGCCTTCCTATGGCTACACCTTC. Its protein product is CASSLARGRGPSYGYTF.